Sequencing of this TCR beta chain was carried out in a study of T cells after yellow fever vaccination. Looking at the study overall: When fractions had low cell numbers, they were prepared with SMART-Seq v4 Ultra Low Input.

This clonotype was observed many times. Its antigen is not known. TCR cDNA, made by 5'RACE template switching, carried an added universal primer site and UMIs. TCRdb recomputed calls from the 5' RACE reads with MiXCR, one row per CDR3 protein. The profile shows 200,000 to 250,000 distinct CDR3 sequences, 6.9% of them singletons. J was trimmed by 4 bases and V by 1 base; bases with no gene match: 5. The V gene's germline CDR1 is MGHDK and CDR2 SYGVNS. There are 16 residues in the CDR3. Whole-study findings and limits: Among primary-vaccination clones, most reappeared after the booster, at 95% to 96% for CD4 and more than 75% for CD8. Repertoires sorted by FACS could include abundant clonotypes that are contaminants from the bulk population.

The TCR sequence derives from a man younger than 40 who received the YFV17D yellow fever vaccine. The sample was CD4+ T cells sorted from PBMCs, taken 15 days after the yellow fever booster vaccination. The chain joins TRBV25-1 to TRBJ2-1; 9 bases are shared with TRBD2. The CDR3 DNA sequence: TGTGCCAGCAGTGAATTGACTAGCGGAAGTTACAATGAGCAGTTCTTC. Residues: CASSELTSGSYNEQFF.